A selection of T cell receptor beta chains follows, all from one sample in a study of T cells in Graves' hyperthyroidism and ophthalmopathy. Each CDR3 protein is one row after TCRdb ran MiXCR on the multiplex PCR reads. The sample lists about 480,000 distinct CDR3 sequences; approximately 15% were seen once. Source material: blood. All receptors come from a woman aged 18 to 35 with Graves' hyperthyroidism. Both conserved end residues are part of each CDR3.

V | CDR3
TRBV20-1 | CSATPPSGRSNTEAFF
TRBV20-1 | CSAMGSGLVNEQFF
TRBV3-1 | CASSTRTGKTEAFF
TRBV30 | CAWSKFGQMNTEAFF
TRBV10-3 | CAISQGGTANSPLHF
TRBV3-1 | CASSQSLLGGGETQYF
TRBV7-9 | CASRTSGGHNEQFF
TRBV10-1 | CASSATDRASYEQYF
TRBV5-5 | CASSLDRGGGNTIYF
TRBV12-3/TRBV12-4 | CASSPPGLAGSGSYNEQFF
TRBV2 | CASSGDSGANVLTF
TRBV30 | CAWSYPGASENIQYF
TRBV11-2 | CASSPGGTGGYGYTF
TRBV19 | CASILYEGAEDQPQHF
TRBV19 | CASSIGRSSYEQYF
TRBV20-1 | CSAPAGATDTQYF
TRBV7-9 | CASSLVGQAPYGYTF
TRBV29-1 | CSVGLAGVVYRTDTQYF
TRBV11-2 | CASSLGGDTRGGDEQYF
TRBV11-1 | CASSLRTTSDTQYF
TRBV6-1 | CASSTPGGGQGETQYF
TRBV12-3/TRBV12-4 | CASRTGAYEQYF
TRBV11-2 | CASSFGSPDTQYF
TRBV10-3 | CAISAGLAGDTDTQYF
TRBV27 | CASWRSSYNEQFF
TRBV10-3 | CAISESRSTSTDTQYF
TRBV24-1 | CATSDGRYNEQFF
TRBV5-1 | CASRTGQGEAFF
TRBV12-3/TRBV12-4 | CASSFPRTEPNSPLHF
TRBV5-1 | CASRRGPERDGAYEQYF
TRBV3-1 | CASSQVEGLDEKLFF
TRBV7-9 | CASSSSYWTDTQYF
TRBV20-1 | CSALARGRFQPQHF
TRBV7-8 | CASSPGAGYNEQFF
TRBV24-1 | CATRGLAGTDTQYF
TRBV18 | CASSQGTVAYNEQFF
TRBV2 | CAIGRGYYGYTF
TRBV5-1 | CASSLVIGGDYAGANVLTF